The 9 T cell receptor beta chains presented below share a single source sample, sequenced in a study of T cells in Graves' hyperthyroidism and ophthalmopathy. TCR beta CDR3 region amplification was performed from RNA transcripts. During a first-round RT-PCR of the TCR CDR3, the HTBI primer set was used. TCRdb redid the calling of the multiplex PCR reads with MiXCR, one entry per CDR3 protein. The repertoire has a few hundred thousand distinct CDR3 sequences, around a sixth of them found once; the top ten carry just under 8%. The sequencing input was blood. These TCRs come from a woman aged 18-29 years with Graves' hyperthyroidism.

The chain has TRBV30 and TRBJ1-2; possibly TRBD1 for D (5 bases). The CDR3 is made up of 12 amino acids. Germline CDR1 GTSNPN, CDR2 SVGIG (reference sequence). V was trimmed by 2 bases and J by 8 bases, leaving 12 bases between them. CDR3 amino acids: CAWSYTGDGYTF. The CDR3 DNA reads TGTGCCTGGAGTTATACCGGGGACGGCTACACCTTC.

This clonotype was seen more than once but under ten times. This sequence joins TRBV27 and TRBJ2-1; 12 bases agree with TRBD2. Trimming took 2 bases from V and 6 from J; bases not matched to a gene: 2. From germline, CDR1 is MNHEY and CDR2 SMNVEV (reference sequence). The CDR3 extends over 15 amino acids. CDR3 bases: TGTGCCAGCAGTTTAAGGACTAGCGGGGCCAATGAGCAGTTCTTC. Protein: CASSLRTSGANEQFF.

The genes are TRBV14 and TRBJ2-7; TRBD2 aligns across 8 bases. The germline CDR1 and CDR2 sequences are SGHDN and FVKESK. The CDR3 runs to 15 residues. Unmatched junction bases numbered 6, after V lost 2 bases and J lost 3 bases. The CDR3 spells CASSQPREGVYEQYF. The DNA of the CDR3 is TGTGCCAGCAGCCAACCTCGGGAGGGTGTCTACGAGCAGTACTTC.

Written as DNA, the CDR3 is TGTGCCAGCAGTTTAGCCAGCTCTGGGGCCAACGTCCTGACTTTC. This codes for CASSLASSGANVLTF. The chain joins TRBV12-3 or TRBV12-4 to TRBJ2-6; D gene unclear. V lost 0 bases to trimming and J lost 0 bases, with 3 bases between them. The CDR3 totals 15 residues.

There are many counts of this clonotype. The V and J genes are TRBV6-1 and TRBJ2-1; D may be TRBD2 (5 bases). Trimming took off 8 bases at V and 10 bases at J, with 12 bases between the two ends. Germline loops: CDR1 MNHNS, CDR2 SASEGT. There are 11 residues in the CDR3. CDR3 nucleotides: TGTGCCAGCCGGACTGTCATCGAGCAGTTCTTC. This encodes CASRTVIEQFF.

Ten or more counts support this clonotype. The rearrangement uses TRBV7-2 and TRBJ2-3; TRBD1 agrees at 10 bases. The ends lost 5 bases at V and 4 bases at J; junction bases unmatched: 3. In germline, CDR1 is SGHTA, CDR2 FQGNSA. This CDR3 region has 14 residues. As DNA, the CDR3 is TGTGCCAGCAGCCGAGGGACAGGGGCAGATACGCAGTATTTT. It encodes CASSRGTGADTQYF.

This clonotype was recorded many times. The chain is built from TRBV20-1 and TRBJ2-1; D gene unclear. Germline lookup yields CDR1 DFQATT and CDR2 SNEGSKA (reference sequence). Between the trimmed V and J ends, which lost 4 bases and 0 bases, there was a span of 16 bases. This CDR3 is built from 16 residues. As DNA, the CDR3 is TGCAGTGCTACCAATTTCCGGCCCCCCTCCTACAATGAGCAGTTCTTC. Amino acid sequence: CSATNFRPPSYNEQFF.

In the case of this clonotype: A much larger clone is a single base away; this may be a read error. The V call is TRBV5-1, the J call TRBJ1-1, with D maybe TRBD1 (6 bases). The length of the CDR3 is 15 residues. Trimming stripped 4 bases from V and 7 bases from J, with 20 bases between. Germline lookup yields CDR1 SGHRS and CDR2 YFSETQ. Here the CDR3 DNA reads TGCGCCAGCAGCCCGGCGGGGGGGGCCCTCATTGAAGCTTTCTTT. Residues: CASSPAGGALIEAFF.

This clonotype was detected ten times or more. Compared with germline, one end of the junction differs, possibly owing to a read error. The chain links TRBV5-1 to TRBJ2-1, with D perhaps matching TRBD1 (5 bases). Germline CDR1 and CDR2: SGHRS and YFSETQ. The CDR3 contains 13 residues. The CDR3 sequence is CASSLAGYSEQFF. CDR3 in DNA: TGCGCCAGCAGCCTCGCAGGGTACAGTGAGCAGTTCTTC.